Presented here are 25 T cell receptor beta chains from one specimen sequenced in a study of T cells after yellow fever vaccination. From the 5' RACE reads, TCRdb called clonotypes with MiXCR, one entry per CDR3 protein. The sample records 200,000 to 300,000 distinct CDR3 sequences, over 10% being singletons. This specimen was CD4+ T cells sorted from PBMCs, taken 45 days after the yellow fever booster vaccination. The receptors stem from a man aged 30 to 39 who received the YFV17D yellow fever vaccine.

The chain uses TRBV7-2 and TRBJ2-7; 7 bases line up with TRBD2. This CDR3 spans 13 amino acids. V gave up 5 bases and J gave up 3 bases; unmatched junction bases: 4. The germline gives CDR1 SGHTA, CDR2 FQGNSA. CDR3 nucleotides: TGTGCCAGCAGCCAAGGACTAGTCTACGAGCAGTACTTC. Translation gives CASSQGLVYEQYF.

This clonotype was recorded a few times. The chain links TRBV20-1 to TRBJ1-1; 9 bases are a match to TRBD1. This CDR3 spans 12 amino acids. After removal of 6 bases from V and 6 bases from J, the junction contained 5 bases not matched to a gene. Germline CDR1 is DFQATT and CDR2 is SNEGSKA (reference sequence). CDR3 sequence: CSADRGVAEAFF. The DNA for the CDR3 is TGCAGTGCCGACAGGGGGGTCGCTGAAGCTTTCTTT.

V and J are TRBV28 and TRBJ1-6, with 8 bases that match TRBD1. The CDR3 length is 14 residues. Germline V gives CDR1 MDHEN, CDR2 SYDVKM. Losses at the gene ends were 5 bases for V and 13 bases for J; bases not matched to a gene: 10. The CDR3 bases are TGTGCCAGCAGTCAAAGACAGGGGACGAGGCCCCTCCACTTT. Translating gives CASSQRQGTRPLHF.

This sequence joins TRBV12-3 or TRBV12-4 and TRBJ2-1; 7 positions agree with TRBD2. V dropped 5 bases and J dropped 5; count of bases not matched to a gene: 6. The CDR3 has 14 residues. CDR3 loop: CASSPTGTNNEQFF. CDR3 sequence (DNA): TGTGCCAGCAGTCCCACCGGGACTAACAATGAGCAGTTCTTC.

The CDR3 here is CASSLSPAGAQETQYF. Here the CDR3 DNA reads TGTGCCAGCAGCTTAAGCCCAGCGGGGGCACAAGAGACCCAGTACTTC. V gene TRBV7-2 combines with J gene TRBJ2-5; 8 bases match TRBD2. This CDR3 region has 16 residues. The germline gives CDR1 SGHTA, CDR2 FQGNSA. The V segment lost 2 bases and the J segment 2 bases; nucleotides outside the gene matches: 7. The full variable domain, completed using reference TRBV7-2 and TRBJ2-5, is GAGVSQSPSNKVTEKGKDVELRCDPISGHTALYWYRQSLGQGLEFLIYFQGNSAPDKSGLPSDRFSAERTGGSVSTLTIQRTQQEDSAVYLCASSLSPAGAQETQYFGPGTRLLVL.

The chain recombines TRBV4-3 with TRBJ2-1; D not resolved. Germline V lookup: CDR1 LGHNA, CDR2 YSLEER. Trimming left V 0 bases short and J 8 bases short, with 8 bases between. This CDR3 region has 13 residues. CDR3 loop: CASSQDGRYEQFF. In nucleotides, the CDR3 is TGCGCCAGCAGCCAAGATGGGCGCTATGAGCAGTTCTTC.

This clonotype turned up a few times. The chain is built from TRBV20-1 and TRBJ2-7; TRBD2 matches at 7 bases. The germline V gene encodes CDR1 DFQATT and CDR2 SNEGSKA (reference sequence). The CDR3 is 11 residues long. J gave up 9 bases and V 3 bases, and 5 bases lay outside the gene matches. The CDR3 nucleotides are TGCAGTGCTAGGTGGGGCGGGGGGCAGTACTTC. Protein: CSARWGGGQYF.

This clonotype was recorded a few times. The chain links TRBV12-3 or TRBV12-4 to TRBJ1-6; TRBD1 aligns across 11 bases. V dropped 5 bases and J dropped 11; count of bases not matched to a gene: 8. The CDR3 has 15 amino acids. The CDR3 nucleotides are TGTGCCAGCAGTAAAGGACAGGGGGCGATCGCACCCCTCCACTTT. Encoded protein: CASSKGQGAIAPLHF.

This clonotype was detected a few times. This chain links TRBV7-9 with TRBJ1-1; the D is unclear. Looked up from germline, CDR1 is SEHNR and CDR2 is FQNEAQ (reference sequence). This CDR3 is built from 14 residues. V lost 7 bases and J 0 bases, leaving 12 bases between the germline ends. The CDR3 nucleotides are TGTGCCAGCACACGTGAGGTTTTGAACACTGAAGCTTTCTTT. The encoded protein is CASTREVLNTEAFF.

This clonotype was found a few times. The chain carries TRBV15 and TRBJ2-7; possibly TRBD1 for D (5 bases). In germline, CDR1 is LNHNV, CDR2 YYDKDF (reference sequence). CDR3 length: 15 residues. Trimming left V 0 bases short and J 3 bases short, with 12 bases between. The CDR3: CATSRDPGGHYEQYF. CDR3 nucleotides: TGTGCCACCAGCAGAGATCCCGGCGGACACTACGAGCAGTACTTC. Complete variable domain (other parts from reference TRBV15 and TRBJ2-7): DAMVIQNPRYQVTQFGKPVTLSCSQTLNHNVMYWYQQKSSQAPKLLFHYYDKDFNNEADTPDNFQSRRPNTSFCFLDIRSPGLGDTAMYLCATSRDPGGHYEQYFGPGTRLTVT.

This clonotype was seen more than once but under ten times. CDR3 DNA: TGCGCCAGCAGCGGGACTAGCGGGGGACAAGAGACCCAGTACTTC. The encoded protein is CASSGTSGGQETQYF. The chain employs TRBV5-1 and TRBJ2-5, with TRBD2 matching over 14 bases. The germline gives CDR1 SGHRS, CDR2 YFSETQ. Trimming removed 4 bases from V and 2 bases from J; junction bases left unmatched: 1. The CDR3 is 15 residues long. Filled out from reference TRBV5-1 and TRBJ2-5, the complete variable domain reads KAGVTQTPRYLIKTRGQQVTLSCSPISGHRSVSWYQQTPGQGLQFLFEYFSETQRNKGNFPGRFSGRQFSNSRSEMNVSTLELGDSALYLCASSGTSGGQETQYFGPGTRLLVL.

This chain links TRBV12-3 or TRBV12-4 with TRBJ1-1, with unresolved D. This CDR3 comprises 16 residues. V was trimmed by 10 bases and J by 7 bases, leaving 28 bases between them. The CDR3 nucleotides are TGTGCCATCGCGAAAATATTTAGGCATGGGCATGGTGAAGCTTTCTTT. Protein sequence: CAIAKIFRHGHGEAFF.

This chain connects TRBV29-1 to TRBJ2-1; 7 bases are shared with TRBD2. The V and J ends lost 6 bases and 9 bases, in that order; junction bases with no gene match: 11. Germline V gene data show CDR1 as SQVTM and CDR2 as ANQGSEA. The CDR3 has 13 amino acids. The CDR3 is CSVATSRIAEQFF. The CDR3 DNA sequence: TGCAGCGTGGCGACTAGCCGAATCGCTGAGCAGTTCTTC.

This clonotype was seen a few times. J is TRBJ2-2 and V is TRBV28; D may correspond to TRBD1 or TRBD2 (6 bases each). Trimming shortened V by 7 bases and J by 4 bases, and 16 bases separated the two germline ends. The CDR3 contains 15 residues. Germline values: CDR1 MDHEN, CDR2 SYDVKM. The CDR3 protein is CASIPGGQFTGELFF. The CDR3 DNA follows: TGTGCCAGCATCCCCGGGGGACAATTCACCGGGGAGCTGTTTTTT. The full variable domain, its missing parts supplied by reference TRBV28 and TRBJ2-2, is DVKVTQSSRYLVKRTGEKVFLECVQDMDHENMFWYRQDPGLGLRLIYFSYDVKMKEKGDIPEGYSVSREKKERFSLILESASTNQTSMYLCASIPGGQFTGELFFGEGSRLTVL.

This clonotype has only a few counts. V and J are TRBV27 and TRBJ2-3, with D possibly being TRBD1 (5 bases). V shed 6 bases and J shed 4 bases, with 20 bases lying between them. This CDR3 contains 16 residues. Germline assignment: CDR1 MNHEY and CDR2 SMNVEV (reference sequence). The CDR3 spells CASSRRYQGVSDTQYF. CDR3 DNA: TGTGCCAGCAGCCGACGCTACCAGGGTGTATCAGATACGCAGTATTTT.

The chain uses TRBV6-2 or TRBV6-3 and TRBJ2-1; 8 positions match TRBD2. The ends lost 7 bases at V and 2 bases at J; junction bases unmatched: 4. This CDR3 is 14 amino acids long. Germline values: CDR1 MNHEY, CDR2 SVGEGT. The DNA for the CDR3 is TGTGCCAGCAAAGCGGGAGCACCCTACAATGAGCAGTTCTTC. Amino acids: CASKAGAPYNEQFF.

This clonotype has ten or more counts. The chain uses TRBV5-1 and TRBJ2-2, with 9 bases identical to TRBD2. Germline V gene data show CDR1 as SGHRS and CDR2 as YFSETQ. The CDR3 is made up of 16 amino acids. J lost 4 bases, V lost 0 bases, and 4 bases had no gene match. In DNA form, the CDR3 reads TGCGCCAGCAGCTTGGACCCAGCGGGAGGCACCGGGGAGCTGTTTTTT. Amino acids: CASSLDPAGGTGELFF.

This clonotype was counted only a few times. The chain has TRBV20-1 and TRBJ2-1; a possible D gene is TRBD1 (6 bases). The CDR3 length is 11 residues. The V and J ends lost 4 bases and 8 bases respectively, with 9 bases between them. The germline V gene encodes CDR1 DFQATT and CDR2 SNEGSKA (reference sequence). CDR3 sequence: CSAKQGYEQFF. The CDR3 region has the DNA TGCAGTGCTAAACAGGGCTATGAGCAGTTCTTC.

This chain joins TRBV30 and TRBJ2-7; D could derive from TRBD1 or TRBD2 (5 bases each). V lost 2 bases, J lost 4 bases, and 12 bases lay in between. Germline-derived CDR1 and CDR2 are GTSNPN and SVGIG (reference sequence). This CDR3 has 13 amino acids. Here the CDR3 DNA reads TGTGCCTGGAGTCGGGGCCGCCTATACGAGCAGTACTTC. Residues: CAWSRGRLYEQYF.

The J gene is TRBJ2-1, the V gene TRBV3-1, with D hard to call. Trimming took off 0 bases at V and 7 bases at J, with 1 base between the two ends. CDR1 LGHDT and CDR2 YNNKEL come from the germline V gene (reference sequence). The CDR3 runs to 11 residues. CDR3 sequence (DNA): TGTGCCAGCAGCCAAGAAAATGAGCAGTTCTTC. Residues: CASSQENEQFF.

This clonotype was seen a handful of times. The rearrangement joins TRBV20-1 to TRBJ2-5, with a tentative D call TRBD1 (5 bases). Trimming left V 1 base short and J 1 base short, with 10 bases between. Germline CDR1 DFQATT, CDR2 SNEGSKA (reference sequence). CDR3 size: 14 residues. CDR3 in amino acids: CSARGTTGQETQYF. Written as DNA, the CDR3 is TGCAGTGCTAGAGGGACCACAGGCCAAGAGACCCAGTACTTC.

This clonotype was observed at least ten times. The chain employs TRBV11-2 and TRBJ2-7; D is possibly TRBD1 (6 bases). Germline assignment: CDR1 SGHAT and CDR2 FQNNGV. Trimming cost V 1 base and J 6 bases, with 16 bases left between them. CDR3 length: 15 amino acids. CDR3 in DNA: TGTGCCAGCAGCTTAGTTAGGACAGCCTCTCTCGAGCAGTACTTC. Translated, it gives CASSLVRTASLEQYF.

The chain couples TRBV7-2 to TRBJ2-5, with 7 bases identical to TRBD1. The CDR3 runs 16 residues. The germline V gene has CDR1 SGHTA and CDR2 FQGNSA. After removal of 2 bases from V and 2 bases from J, the junction contained 8 bases not matched to a gene. CDR3 amino acids: CASSLRFVRGQETQYF. Written as DNA, the CDR3 is TGTGCCAGCAGCTTACGTTTCGTCAGGGGGCAAGAGACCCAGTACTTC.

This clonotype showed up many times. This rearrangement joins TRBV7-2 to TRBJ2-1, with TRBD2 matching 12 bases. The V segment lost 5 bases and the J segment 10 bases; nucleotides outside the gene matches: 6. CDR1 and CDR2 from the germline V gene are SGHTA and FQGNSA. The CDR3 totals 14 residues. The CDR3 sequence is CASSRQGLAGEQFF. CDR3 in DNA: TGTGCCAGCAGCCGCCAAGGACTAGCGGGAGAGCAGTTCTTC.

This clonotype was seen a few times. The chain employs TRBV6-2 or TRBV6-3 and TRBJ2-1; D is undetermined. The CDR3 consists of 11 residues. Germline CDR1 and CDR2: MNHEY and SVGEGT. V lost 5 bases, J lost 6 bases, and 5 bases lay in between. Here the CDR3 reads CASSTVNEQFF. The CDR3 nucleotides are TGTGCCAGCAGTACGGTCAATGAGCAGTTCTTC.